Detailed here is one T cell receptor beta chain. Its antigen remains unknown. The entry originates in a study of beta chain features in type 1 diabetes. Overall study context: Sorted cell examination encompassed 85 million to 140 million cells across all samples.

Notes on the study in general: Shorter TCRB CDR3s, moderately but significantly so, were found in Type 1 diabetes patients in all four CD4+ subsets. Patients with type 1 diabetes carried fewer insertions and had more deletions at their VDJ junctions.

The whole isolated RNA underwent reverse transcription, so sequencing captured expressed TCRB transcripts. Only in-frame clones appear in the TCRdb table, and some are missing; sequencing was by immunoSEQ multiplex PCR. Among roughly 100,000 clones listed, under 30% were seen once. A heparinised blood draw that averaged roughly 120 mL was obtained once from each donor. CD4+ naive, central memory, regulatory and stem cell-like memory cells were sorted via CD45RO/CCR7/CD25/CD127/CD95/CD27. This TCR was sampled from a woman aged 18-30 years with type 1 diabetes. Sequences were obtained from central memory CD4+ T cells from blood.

CDR3 residues: CASSPNVGQSHSSGNTIYF. The CDR3 DNA follows: TGTGCCAGCAGCCCCAACGTGGGACAGAGCCATTCCTCTGGAAACACCATATATTTT. V usage is TRBV7-9 and J usage is TRBJ1-3; 7 nucleotides line up with TRBD1. V lost 5 bases and J lost 0; bases outside the gene matches: 16. This CDR3 comprises 19 residues. Per the germline V gene, CDR1 is SEHNR and CDR2 is FQNEAQ (reference sequence).